Listed below are T cell receptor beta chains from one sample, sequenced in a study of identical twins. MiXCR, applied by TCRdb to the 5' RACE reads, yields one record per CDR3 protein. The sample holds 400,000 to 650,000 distinct CDR3 sequences, 20% to 25% seen once. This sample also belongs to another study, concerning T cells expressing NK-cell markers.

The specimen sequenced was CD4+ T cells sorted from blood. Receptors were obtained from a woman aged 18-35 years in good health. Each CDR3 is given with its conserved first and last residue. Only part of the rows carry a size: once, few, many, or a class if the clone is expanded.

>few|TRBV12-3/TRBV12-4|TRBJ2-1
CASSEDRFNEQFF
>few|TRBV11-2|TRBJ2-1
CASSLAAAYNEQFF
>once|TRBV2|TRBJ1-4
CADKGRQGFATRTNEKLFF
>NA|TRBV5-1|TRBJ2-7
CASSSRDTVYEQYF
>many|TRBV7-2|TRBJ2-3
CASSLAGWTQYF
>NA|TRBV6-5|TRBJ2-7
CASSYYQGPSYEQYF
>many|TRBV12-3/TRBV12-4|TRBJ1-5
CASSRETQPQHF
>many|TRBV12-3/TRBV12-4|TRBJ1-1
CASSLMGTEAFF
>NA|TRBV28|TRBJ2-2
CASSPSRGQGITGELFF
>NA|TRBV2|TRBJ1-4
CASSAFSGANEKLFF
>NA|TRBV4-3|TRBJ1-4
CASSRGQSNEKLFF
>few|TRBV5-1|TRBJ2-7
CASSLASRSRTPYEQYF
>few|TRBV3-1|TRBJ1-2
CASSRGQGGIIYGYTF